This T cell receptor (beta chain) was recovered during a study of human T cells and chemical hapten exposure. This clonotype was counted only a few times. Described time point: patch test 1, 2 weeks after DPC sensitization. Treatment specified: therapeutic diphenylcyclopropenone sensitization with weekly scalp DPC. Suited to DPC and affected by alopecia, the donors ranged from 18 to 70 years old. TCRdb re-derived calls from the RACE reads in MiXCR, one entry per CDR3 protein. The sample has 40,000 to 60,000 distinct CDR3 sequences; roughly 9.5% are singletons. Germline assignment: CDR1 SQVTM and CDR2 ANQGSEA. This CDR3 comprises 13 residues. The V end was cut by 5 bases, the J end by 9 bases, with 17 bases between.

This TCR derives from a woman aged 50 to 60 with alopecia areata. Some clones in this sample may be carry-over from other donors' samples. The V gene is TRBV29-1, the J gene TRBJ2-1, with D hard to call. Sequencing used whole blood, obtained in connection with sensitization to the hapten diphenylcyclopropenone (DPC). CDR3 coding DNA: TGCAGCGTTAATATCGGTGCCTGGAGTGAGCAGTTCTTC. Its protein product is CSVNIGAWSEQFF.